The clone carrying this T cell receptor beta chain came up once. No antigen is known for it. Treatment here: 19 received Ad26.COV2.S at low or high dose, single or two shots; five or six received placebo; per-sample allocation not given. Sampling was performed 63 days after the first vaccine or placebo injection. Spike of the Wuhan-strain SARS-CoV-2 was expressed by an Ad26 vector, which formed the vaccine. These data belong to a study of Ad26.COV2.S vaccination and SARS-CoV-2 variants. Study summary: COV1001, an Ad26.COV2.S trial, supplied this vaccine-arm donor.

General observations from the study: Placebo recipients and vaccine recipients were similar in non-spike TCR breadth.

The CDR3 is 13 residues long. Trimming took off 8 bases at V and 6 bases at J, with 13 bases between the two ends. CDR1 is LNHNV and CDR2 is YYDKDF in the germline V gene (reference sequence). Sequenced by immunoSEQ multiplex PCR; TCRdb stores in-frame clones only, minus some. The top ten hold over 2.5% of the sample, which has 430,000 or so clones, approximately 89% seen once. The sequence came from a person between 18 and 65 years old who received the Ad26.COV2.S COVID-19 vaccine or a placebo. This chain links TRBV15 with TRBJ1-4; D is unclear. The source was peripheral blood, collected in a trial of Ad26.COV2.S vaccine versus placebo. Here the CDR3 reads CATGESRDEKLFF. The DNA of the CDR3 is TGTGCCACCGGGGAGAGTCGAGATGAAAAACTGTTTTTT.